This note documents a single T cell receptor (beta chain) sequence. As yet, its antigen is unknown. Approximately 36,000 genome equivalents of blood DNA were amplified for TRB. The data are from a study of T cell clusters in autoimmune cytopenias. The germline gives CDR1 MDHEN, CDR2 SYDVKM. The CDR3 has 16 residues. TRB rearrangements were amplified by touch-down multiplex PCR with mixed TRB-A/B primers. TCRdb derives one entry per CDR3 protein from the multiplex PCR reads, leaving out DNA. Its table lists a few thousand distinct CDR3 sequences. Study outcomes and limitations: TRB repertoire shifts in secondary cytopenia and chronic lymphocytic leukemia mostly reflected lymphoma, not autoimmunity. Primary autoimmune cytopenia patients appeared to lack physiological T cell clusters present in healthy donors.

These same data were also listed under a study on T cell repertoires in aging, cancer and after chemotherapy. That paper notes: Loss of evenness, beyond lost richness, contributed to age-related TCR diversity decline in cancer patients.

The V and J genes are TRBV28 and TRBJ2-2; there is no DNA to check the TCRdb D call of TRBD1. The specimen sequenced was peripheral blood. The sequence came from a human donor in good health. The chain's CDR3 is CASTILPGINTGELFF.